Below, one T cell receptor (beta chain) is given with its context. In the study's own analysis: From reference gene primer amplification, estimates of nucleated cell counts were derived. The repertoire was sequenced with immunoSEQ multiplex PCR; TCRdb's copy has only in-frame clones and lacks some. For V, J and clone size, that table is used; D and trimming come from the DNA. The table lists 95,000 to 150,000 clones, 86% of them singletons. The length of the CDR3 is 15 residues. Germline-derived CDR1 and CDR2 are SQVTM and ANQGSEA. V lost 4 bases to trimming and J lost 0 bases, with 16 bases between them. This sample was included in a study of blood T cell repertoires in COVID-19. Overall study: Both acute and convalescent COVID-19 samples were obtained from the United States, Italy and Spain. The analysed material was cDNA or gDNA that came from T cells, B-cell-depleted T cells, or PBMCs.

The specimen was peripheral blood. The gene calls are TRBV29-1 and TRBJ2-7; TRBD2 might be the D (5 bases). The sequence came from a human donor in a cohort sampled during active COVID-19. The CDR3 coding sequence is TGCAGCGTTGTTGAAGCGGTCGTACTCTCCTACGAGCAGTACTTC. Amino acid sequence: CSVVEAVVLSYEQYF.